This T cell receptor (beta chain) was identified in a study of blood T cells in healthy people across ages. Study context: The template switching approach captured approximately one barcoded beta molecule for every two T cells. General study findings and limits: Shifts in expanded clonotypes may have been confounded by donor CMV status, which was unknown.

A minimum of 6 million PBMCs was isolated per sample. This clonotype was counted only a few times. Its antigen is not identified. V lost 1 base and J lost 2; bases outside the gene matches: 2. Germline assignment: CDR1 SGHDN and CDR2 FVKESK. This CDR3 has 15 amino acids. A J-beta primer mix and a sample-barcoded 5' primer were used in a second PCR of about 6 to 12 cycles. Every cDNA was tagged by a template-switch adaptor with 12 random nucleotides. One entry per CDR3 protein, called by TCRdb with MiXCR from the 5' RACE reads. The sample has over 1,300,000 distinct CDR3 sequences, almost 60% seen once. This sequence was found in a man younger than 35 in good health. The V call is TRBV14, the J call TRBJ1-2; TRBD1 matches 9 bases. Sequencing used blood. CDR3 in amino acids: CASSQGQGVNYGYTF. CDR3 nucleotide sequence: TGTGCCAGCAGCCAAGGACAGGGGGTCAACTATGGCTACACCTTC.